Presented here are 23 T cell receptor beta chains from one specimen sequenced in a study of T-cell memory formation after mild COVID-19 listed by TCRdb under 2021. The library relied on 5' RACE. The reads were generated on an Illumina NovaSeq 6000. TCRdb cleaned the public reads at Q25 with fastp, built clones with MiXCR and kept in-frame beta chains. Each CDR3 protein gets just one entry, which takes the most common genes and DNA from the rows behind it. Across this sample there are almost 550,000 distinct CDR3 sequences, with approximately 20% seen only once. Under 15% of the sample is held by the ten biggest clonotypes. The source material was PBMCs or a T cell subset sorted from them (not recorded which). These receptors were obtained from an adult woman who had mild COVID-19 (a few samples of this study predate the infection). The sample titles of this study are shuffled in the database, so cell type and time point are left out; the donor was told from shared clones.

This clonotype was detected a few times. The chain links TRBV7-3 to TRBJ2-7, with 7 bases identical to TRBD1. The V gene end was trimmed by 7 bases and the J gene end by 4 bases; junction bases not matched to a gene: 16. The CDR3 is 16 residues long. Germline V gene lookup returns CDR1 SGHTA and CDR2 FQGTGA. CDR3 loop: CASTPPGSRGIYEQYF. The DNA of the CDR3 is TGTGCCAGCACCCCCCCGGGGAGCAGGGGGATATACGAGCAGTACTTC.

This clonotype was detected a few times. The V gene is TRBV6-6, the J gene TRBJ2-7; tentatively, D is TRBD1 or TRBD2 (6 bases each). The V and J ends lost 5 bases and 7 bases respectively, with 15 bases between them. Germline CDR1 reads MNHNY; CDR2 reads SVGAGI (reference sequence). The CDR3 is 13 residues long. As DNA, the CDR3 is TGTGCCAGCAGTAAGAGCGGAGGGGGAGAGCAGTACTTC. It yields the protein CASSKSGGGEQYF.

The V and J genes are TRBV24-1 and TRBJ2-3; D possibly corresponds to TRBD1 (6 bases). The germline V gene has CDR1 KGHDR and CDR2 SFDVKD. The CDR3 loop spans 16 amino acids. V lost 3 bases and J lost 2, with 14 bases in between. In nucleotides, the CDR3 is TGTGCCACCAGTGATATAGGGCAGGGGTACACAGATACGCAGTATTTT. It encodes CATSDIGQGYTDTQYF.

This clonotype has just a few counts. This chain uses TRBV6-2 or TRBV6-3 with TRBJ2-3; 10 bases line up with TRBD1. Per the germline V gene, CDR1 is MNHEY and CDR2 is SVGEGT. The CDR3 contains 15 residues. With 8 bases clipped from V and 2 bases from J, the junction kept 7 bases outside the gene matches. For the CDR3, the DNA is TGTGCCAGCCTCGAAGGGACAGGGGCCACAGATACGCAGTATTTT. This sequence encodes CASLEGTGATDTQYF.

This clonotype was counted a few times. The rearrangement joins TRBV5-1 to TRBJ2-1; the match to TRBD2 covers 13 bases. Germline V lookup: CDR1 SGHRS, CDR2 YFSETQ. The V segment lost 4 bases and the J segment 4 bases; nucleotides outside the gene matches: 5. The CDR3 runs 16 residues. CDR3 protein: CASSRTSGGRYNEQFF. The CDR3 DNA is TGCGCCAGCAGCAGGACTAGCGGGGGACGATACAATGAGCAGTTCTTC.

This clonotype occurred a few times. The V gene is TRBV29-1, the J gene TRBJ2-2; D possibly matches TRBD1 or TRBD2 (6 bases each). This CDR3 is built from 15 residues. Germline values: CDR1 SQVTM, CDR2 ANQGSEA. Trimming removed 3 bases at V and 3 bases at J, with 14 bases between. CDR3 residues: CSVDPRGVHTGELFF. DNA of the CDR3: TGCAGCGTTGACCCGAGGGGGGTCCACACCGGGGAGCTGTTTTTT.

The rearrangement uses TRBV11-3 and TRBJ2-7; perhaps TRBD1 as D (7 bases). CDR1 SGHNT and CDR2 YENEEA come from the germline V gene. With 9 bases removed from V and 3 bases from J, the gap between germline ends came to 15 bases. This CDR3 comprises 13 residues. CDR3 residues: CARPRGELYEQYF. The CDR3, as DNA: TGTGCCAGGCCCAGGGGGGAACTCTACGAGCAGTACTTC.

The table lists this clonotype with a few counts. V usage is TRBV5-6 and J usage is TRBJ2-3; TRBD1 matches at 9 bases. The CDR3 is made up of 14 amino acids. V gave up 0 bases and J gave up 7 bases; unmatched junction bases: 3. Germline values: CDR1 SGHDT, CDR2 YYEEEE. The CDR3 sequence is CASSLDRGRNTQYF. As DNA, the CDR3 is TGTGCCAGCAGCTTGGACAGGGGGCGAAATACGCAGTATTTT.

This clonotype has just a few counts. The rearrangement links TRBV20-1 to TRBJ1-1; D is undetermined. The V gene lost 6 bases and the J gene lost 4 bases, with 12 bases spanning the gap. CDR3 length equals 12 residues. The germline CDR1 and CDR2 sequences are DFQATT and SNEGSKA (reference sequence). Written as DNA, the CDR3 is TGCAGTGCCACAACCGTAATCACTGAAGCTTTCTTT. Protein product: CSATTVITEAFF.

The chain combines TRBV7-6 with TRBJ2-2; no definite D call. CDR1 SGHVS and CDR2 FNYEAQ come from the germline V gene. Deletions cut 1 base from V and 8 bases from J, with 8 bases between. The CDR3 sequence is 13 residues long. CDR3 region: CASSLEGGGELFF. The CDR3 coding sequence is TGTGCCAGCAGCTTAGAGGGCGGTGGGGAGCTGTTTTTT.

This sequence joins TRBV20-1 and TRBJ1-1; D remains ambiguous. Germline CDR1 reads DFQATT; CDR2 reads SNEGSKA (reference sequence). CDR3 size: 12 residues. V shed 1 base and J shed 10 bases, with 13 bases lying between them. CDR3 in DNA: TGCAGTGCTAGAGGAGCACACCTGGGAGCTTTCTTT. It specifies CSARGAHLGAFF.

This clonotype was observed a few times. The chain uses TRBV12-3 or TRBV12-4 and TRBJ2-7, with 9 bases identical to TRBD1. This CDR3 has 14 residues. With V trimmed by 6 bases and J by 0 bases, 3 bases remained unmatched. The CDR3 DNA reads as TGTGCCAGCAGAACGGGACAGGGCTCCTACGAGCAGTACTTC. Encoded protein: CASRTGQGSYEQYF.

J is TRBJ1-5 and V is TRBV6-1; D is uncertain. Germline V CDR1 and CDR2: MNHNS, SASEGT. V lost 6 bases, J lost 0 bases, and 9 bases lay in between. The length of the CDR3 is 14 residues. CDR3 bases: TGTGCCAGCAGAGGCAGCTATAGCAATCAGCCCCAGCATTTT. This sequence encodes CASRGSYSNQPQHF.

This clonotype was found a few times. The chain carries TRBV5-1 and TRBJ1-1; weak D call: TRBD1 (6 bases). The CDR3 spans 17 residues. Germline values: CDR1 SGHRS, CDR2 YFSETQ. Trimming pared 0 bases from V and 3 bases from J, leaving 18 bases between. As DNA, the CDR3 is TGCGCCAGCAGCTTGGCCCCTACAGGGATTTGGTACACTGAAGCTTTCTTT. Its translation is CASSLAPTGIWYTEAFF.

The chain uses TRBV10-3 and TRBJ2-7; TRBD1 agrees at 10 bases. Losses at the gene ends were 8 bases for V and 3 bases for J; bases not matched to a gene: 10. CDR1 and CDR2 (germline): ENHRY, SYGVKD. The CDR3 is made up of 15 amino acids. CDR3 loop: CAIRDRGYVGYEQYF. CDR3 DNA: TGTGCCATCCGGGACAGGGGTTATGTTGGCTACGAGCAGTACTTC.

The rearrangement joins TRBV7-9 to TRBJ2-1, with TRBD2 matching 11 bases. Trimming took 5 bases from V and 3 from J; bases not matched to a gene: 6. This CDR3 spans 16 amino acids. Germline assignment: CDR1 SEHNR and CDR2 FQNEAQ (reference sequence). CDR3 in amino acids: CASSPITSGSYNEQFF. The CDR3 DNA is TGTGCCAGCAGCCCGATTACTAGCGGGAGCTACAATGAGCAGTTCTTC.

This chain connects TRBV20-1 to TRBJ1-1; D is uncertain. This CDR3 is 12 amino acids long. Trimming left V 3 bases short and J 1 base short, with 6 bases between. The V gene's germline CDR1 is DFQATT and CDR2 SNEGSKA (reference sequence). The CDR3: CSASVTNTEAFF. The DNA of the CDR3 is TGCAGTGCTAGCGTGACGAACACTGAAGCTTTCTTT.

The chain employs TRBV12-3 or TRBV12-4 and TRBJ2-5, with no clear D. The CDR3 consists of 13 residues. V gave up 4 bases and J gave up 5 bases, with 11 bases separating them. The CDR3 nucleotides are TGTGCCAGCAGTTCTCAGCTGCGGGAGACCCAGTACTTC. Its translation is CASSSQLRETQYF.

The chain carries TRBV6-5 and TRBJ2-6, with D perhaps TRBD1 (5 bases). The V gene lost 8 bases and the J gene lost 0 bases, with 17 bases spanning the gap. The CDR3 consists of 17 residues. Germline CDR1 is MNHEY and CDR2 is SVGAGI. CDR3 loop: CASRRQPAHSGANVLTF. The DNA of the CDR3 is TGTGCCAGCCGCAGACAGCCGGCCCACTCTGGGGCCAACGTCCTGACTTTC.

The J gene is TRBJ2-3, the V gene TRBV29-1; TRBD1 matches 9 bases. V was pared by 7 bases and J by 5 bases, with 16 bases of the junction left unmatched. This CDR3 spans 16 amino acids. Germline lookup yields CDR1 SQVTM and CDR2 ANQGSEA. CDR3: CSANLLGQGFGDTQYF. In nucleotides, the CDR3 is TGCAGCGCCAACCTGTTGGGACAGGGTTTCGGAGATACGCAGTATTTT.

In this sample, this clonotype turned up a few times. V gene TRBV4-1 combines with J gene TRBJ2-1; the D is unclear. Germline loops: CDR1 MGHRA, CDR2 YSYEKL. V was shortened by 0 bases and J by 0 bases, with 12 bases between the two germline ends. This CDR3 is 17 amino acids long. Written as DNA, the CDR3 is TGCGCCAGCAGCCAAGACCTTATTTCGAGCTCCTACAATGAGCAGTTCTTC. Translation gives CASSQDLISSSYNEQFF.

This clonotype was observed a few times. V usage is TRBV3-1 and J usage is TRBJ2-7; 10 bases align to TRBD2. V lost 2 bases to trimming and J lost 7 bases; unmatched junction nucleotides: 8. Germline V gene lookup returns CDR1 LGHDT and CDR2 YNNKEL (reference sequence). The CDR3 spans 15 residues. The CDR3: CASSQYGTSVREQYF. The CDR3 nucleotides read TGTGCCAGCAGCCAATACGGGACTAGCGTTCGGGAGCAGTACTTC.

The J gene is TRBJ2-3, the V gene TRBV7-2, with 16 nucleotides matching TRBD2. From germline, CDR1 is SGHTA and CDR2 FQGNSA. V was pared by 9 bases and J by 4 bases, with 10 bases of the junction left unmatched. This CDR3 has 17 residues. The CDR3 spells CARGLAGGQEIADTQYF. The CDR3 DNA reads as TGTGCCAGGGGACTAGCGGGGGGGCAAGAAATCGCAGATACGCAGTATTTT.